This T cell receptor beta chain was recovered during a study of CD8 T cells in Susac syndrome. Germline lookup yields CDR1 SGHRS and CDR2 YFSETQ. CDR3 length: 13 amino acids. V lost 2 bases, J lost 5 bases, and 10 bases lay in between. The multiple sclerosis controls were treatment-naive patients with relapsing-remitting disease that was stable or active. Reverse transcription used about 0.45 to 1 ug RNA and random hexamers. The authors amplified TCR beta CDR3 across 54 Vbeta and 13 Jbeta using immunoSEQ multiplex PCR. TCRdb used MiXCR to reprocess the immunoSEQ multiplex PCR reads, holding one entry per CDR3 protein. Found here are 250,000 to 300,000 distinct CDR3 sequences, over 75% of them singletons; the top ten hold approximately 0.2%. The sample holds one count of this clonotype.

The specimen was CD8+ T cells from PBMCs. The rearrangement uses TRBV5-1 and TRBJ1-2, with no clear D. The clonotype was recovered from a human donor with multiple sclerosis. This CDR3 reads CASSFRLGYGYTF. CDR3 in DNA: TGCGCCAGCAGCTTTAGGTTGGGGTATGGCTACACCTTC.